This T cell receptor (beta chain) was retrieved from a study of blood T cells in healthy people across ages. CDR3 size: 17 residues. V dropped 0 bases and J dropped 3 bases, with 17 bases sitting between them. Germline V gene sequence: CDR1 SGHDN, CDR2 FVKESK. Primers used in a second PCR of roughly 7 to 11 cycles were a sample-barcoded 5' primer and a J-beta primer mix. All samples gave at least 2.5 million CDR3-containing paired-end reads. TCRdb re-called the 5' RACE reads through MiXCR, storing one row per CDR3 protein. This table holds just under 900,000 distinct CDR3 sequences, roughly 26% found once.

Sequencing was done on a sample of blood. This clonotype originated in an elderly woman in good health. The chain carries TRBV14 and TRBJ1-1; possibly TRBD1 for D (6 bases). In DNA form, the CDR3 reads TGTGCCAGCAGCCAAGATTTGACACCACAGGGCTACACTGAAGCTTTCTTT. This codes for CASSQDLTPQGYTEAFF.